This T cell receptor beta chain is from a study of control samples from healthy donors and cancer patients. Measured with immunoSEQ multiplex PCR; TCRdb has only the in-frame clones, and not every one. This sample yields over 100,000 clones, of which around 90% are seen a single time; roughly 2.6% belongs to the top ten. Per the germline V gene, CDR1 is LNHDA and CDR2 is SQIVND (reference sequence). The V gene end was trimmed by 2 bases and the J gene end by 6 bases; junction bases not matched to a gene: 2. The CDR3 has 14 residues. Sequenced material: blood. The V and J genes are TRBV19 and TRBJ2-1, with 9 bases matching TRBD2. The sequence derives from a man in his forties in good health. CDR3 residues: CASSILAGTNEQFF. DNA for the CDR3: TGTGCCAGTAGTATACTAGCGGGGACCAATGAGCAGTTCTTC.